This passage covers 17 T cell receptor beta chains from one sample sequenced in a study of shared clonotypes between healthy human individuals. The data were produced by immunoSEQ multiplex PCR, yet TCRdb's version contains in-frame clones alone and is incomplete. The sample shows a few million clones, approximately 95% of them seen only once. Sequenced input: naive CD4+ T cells from PBMCs. Subset indicated: CD45RA+ positively selected. These receptors originate from a man aged 18 to 29 in good health. Some clones in this sample may be carry-over from other donors' samples.

The rearrangement links TRBV19 to TRBJ1-6; 9 bases fit TRBD1. J lost 9 bases, V lost 1 base, and 1 base had no gene match. CDR3 size: 14 residues. Germline values: CDR1 LNHDA, CDR2 SQIVND (reference sequence). CDR3 DNA: TGTGCCAGTAGTATAGCGACAGGGGGTTCACCCCTCCACTTT. Protein product: CASSIATGGSPLHF.

This chain uses TRBV7-8 with TRBJ1-4; D may be TRBD1 (6 bases). V was shortened by 6 bases and J by 5 bases, with 10 bases between the two germline ends. Germline-derived CDR1 and CDR2 are SGHVS and FQNEAQ. This CDR3 is 13 amino acids long. The CDR3 region has the DNA TGTGCCAGCAGTCGGACAGAGAATGAAAAACTGTTTTTT. Translating it yields CASSRTENEKLFF. Filled out from reference TRBV7-8 and TRBJ1-4, the complete variable domain reads GAGVSQSPRYKVAKRGQDVALRCDPISGHVSLFWYQQALGQGPEFLTYFQNEAQLDKSGLPSDRFFAERPEGSVSTLKIQRTQQEDSAVYLCASSRTENEKLFFGSGTQLSVL.

This clone appeared a single time. Other nucleotide sequences from this sample produce the same CDR3. CDR3 sequence (DNA): TGTGCCAGCAGTTACCCGGAGACGAATCAGCCCCAGCATTTT. This translates into CASSYPETNQPQHF. V is TRBV6-6 and J is TRBJ1-5; D is unclear. V shed 2 bases and J shed 4 bases, with 9 bases lying between them. Germline V CDR1 and CDR2: MNHNY, SVGAGI (reference sequence). The CDR3 extends over 14 amino acids.

As concerns this clone: Other DNA sequences in this sample translate to the same CDR3. This rearrangement joins TRBV18 to TRBJ2-7; no definite D call. The CDR3 is 11 amino acids. The V end lost 3 bases, the J end lost 4 bases, and 4 bases lay between the germline ends. The germline CDR1 and CDR2 sequences are KGHSH and LQKENI. The CDR3 protein is CASSPMYEQYF. The CDR3 coding sequence is TGTGCCAGCTCACCCATGTACGAGCAGTACTTC.

This clone was counted a few times. V and J are TRBV28 and TRBJ1-5, with D possibly being TRBD1 (5 bases). The CDR3 runs 12 residues. Trimming removed 6 bases at V and 6 bases at J, with 9 bases between. Germline V gene sequence: CDR1 MDHEN, CDR2 SYDVKM. CDR3 DNA sequence: TGTGCCAGCAGATCAGGGAGTCAGCCCCAGCATTTT. Amino acids: CASRSGSQPQHF.

The chain combines TRBV28 with TRBJ2-2, with D possibly TRBD2 on 5 matching bases. CDR1 MDHEN and CDR2 SYDVKM come from the germline V gene. V dropped 4 bases and J dropped 7 bases, with 13 bases sitting between them. CDR3 length: 14 amino acids. DNA of the CDR3: TGTGCCAGCAGTTCCGGGAATGTCATCGGGGAGCTGTTTTTT. Its translation is CASSSGNVIGELFF.

J is TRBJ2-5 and V is TRBV7-2; TRBD2 agrees at 8 bases. The CDR3 spans 14 residues. J was trimmed by 5 bases and V by 5 bases; bases with no gene match: 7. In germline, CDR1 is SGHTA, CDR2 FQGNSA. CDR3 sequence (DNA): TGTGCCAGCAGCATGCGGACTAGCATCGAGACCCAGTACTTC. Protein: CASSMRTSIETQYF.

As regards this clone: This CDR3 is also generated by other DNA sequences in the sample. DNA of the CDR3: TGTGCCAGCAGTTCGACAGGGACGAACACCGGGGAGCTGTTTTTT. It translates to CASSSTGTNTGELFF. The chain recombines TRBV28 with TRBJ2-2; 7 bases map to TRBD1. This CDR3 has 15 amino acids. Germline assignment: CDR1 MDHEN and CDR2 SYDVKM. The trim removed 4 bases at V and 0 bases at J, leaving 2 bases unmatched.

About this clone: The junction and the germline gene differ at one end; a read error may be behind it. CDR3 DNA sequence: TGCAGCGTAGGCCCTAGCGGGGGCACACATACGCAGTATTTT. It is translated as CSVGPSGGTHTQYF. The chain is built from TRBV29-1 and TRBJ2-3, with TRBD2 matching over 10 bases. The CDR3 has 14 residues. The germline V gene encodes CDR1 SQVTM and CDR2 ANQGSEA.

The chain carries TRBV15 and TRBJ2-3, with TRBD2 identical over 7 bases. CDR3 size: 15 residues. J gave up 5 bases and V 1 base, and 6 bases lay outside the gene matches. Germline loops: CDR1 LNHNV, CDR2 YYDKDF (reference sequence). CDR3 protein: CATSRGRRERDTQYF. The CDR3 nucleotides are TGTGCCACCAGCAGAGGGCGGCGGGAGCGAGATACGCAGTATTTT. Supplemented by reference TRBV15 and TRBJ2-3, the full variable domain reads DAMVIQNPRYQVTQFGKPVTLSCSQTLNHNVMYWYQQKSSQAPKLLFHYYDKDFNNEADTPDNFQSRRPNTSFCFLDIRSPGLGDTAMYLCATSRGRRERDTQYFGPGTRLTVL.

V and J are TRBV5-5 and TRBJ1-2, with TRBD1 matching over 9 bases. Losses at the gene ends were 0 bases for V and 7 bases for J; bases not matched to a gene: 4. The V gene's germline CDR1 is SGHKS and CDR2 YYEKEE (reference sequence). The CDR3 has 14 amino acids. The CDR3: CASSLVGQGLGYTF. The CDR3 DNA follows: TGTGCCAGCAGCTTGGTGGGACAGGGTCTTGGCTACACCTTC.

The V and J genes are TRBV14 and TRBJ2-2, with 9 bases that match TRBD2. The V and J ends lost 4 bases and 8 bases, in that order; junction bases with no gene match: 11. CDR3 length: 16 amino acids. Per germline, CDR1 SGHDN and CDR2 FVKESK. This CDR3 reads CASSRTGLAFGGELFF. The DNA for the CDR3 is TGTGCCAGCAGCCGGACGGGACTAGCCTTCGGAGGGGAGCTGTTTTTT.

This clone was detected once. The genes are TRBV27 and TRBJ2-3, with 9 bases matching TRBD2. The J segment lost 4 bases and the V segment lost 5 bases, leaving 7 bases of the junction unmatched. Germline V lookup: CDR1 MNHEY, CDR2 SMNVEV (reference sequence). The CDR3 runs 15 residues. DNA for the CDR3: TGTGCCAGCAGTCCACCGGGACTAGCAGCAGATACGCAGTATTTT. Residues: CASSPPGLAADTQYF.

The rearrangement links TRBV19 to TRBJ2-1; 8 positions agree with TRBD1. Trimming removed 7 bases from V and 1 base from J; junction bases left unmatched: 6. The CDR3 length is 15 residues. Germline loops: CDR1 LNHDA, CDR2 SQIVND (reference sequence). The CDR3, as DNA: TGTGCCAGTAAGTCCACAGGGGGGTCCTACAATGAGCAGTTCTTC. It encodes CASKSTGGSYNEQFF. The full variable domain, with the rest looked up from reference TRBV19 and TRBJ2-1, is DGGITQSPKYLFRKEGQNVTLSCEQNLNHDAMYWYRQDPGQGLRLIYYSQIVNDFQKGDIAEGYSVSREKKESFPLTVTSAQKNPTAFYLCASKSTGGSYNEQFFGPGTRLTVL.

The V and J genes are TRBV5-1 and TRBJ1-1, with a possible D match to TRBD1 (5 bases). CDR3 size: 15 residues. Trimming pared 3 bases from V and 3 bases from J, leaving 15 bases between. Germline CDR1 and CDR2: SGHRS and YFSETQ. Here the CDR3 DNA reads TGCGCCAGCAGCTACACGACAGACGGGGACACTGAAGCTTTCTTT. Translating gives CASSYTTDGDTEAFF.

J is TRBJ2-5 and V is TRBV5-1; 9 bases fit TRBD2. This CDR3 is built from 17 residues. Germline loops: CDR1 SGHRS, CDR2 YFSETQ. V lost 0 bases and J lost 0; bases outside the gene matches: 6. The DNA of the CDR3 is TGCGCCAGCAGCTTGGCCCGCGGGAGGGCGAACCAAGAGACCCAGTACTTC. Its protein is CASSLARGRANQETQYF. The full variable domain, with the rest looked up from reference TRBV5-1 and TRBJ2-5, is KAGVTQTPRYLIKTRGQQVTLSCSPISGHRSVSWYQQTPGQGLQFLFEYFSETQRNKGNFPGRFSGRQFSNSRSEMNVSTLELGDSALYLCASSLARGRANQETQYFGPGTRLLVL.

The rearrangement uses TRBV30 and TRBJ2-5, with D tentatively TRBD2 (5 bases). This CDR3 has 15 amino acids. Germline CDR1 and CDR2: GTSNPN and SVGIG (reference sequence). Trimming removed 3 bases at V and 5 bases at J, with 19 bases between. CDR3 bases: TGTGCCTGGAGGGTTTGGGGAGCTCCCCCTGAGACCCAGTACTTC. Encoded protein: CAWRVWGAPPETQYF.